This TCR beta chain was sequenced in a study of response to subunit inactivated influenza vaccine. A few counts support this clonotype. The CDR3 is 13 amino acids. The germline V gene has CDR1 DFQATT and CDR2 SNEGSKA (reference sequence). V lost 0 bases and J lost 7, with 12 bases in between. TCRdb re-derived calls from the RT-PCR reads in MiXCR, one entry per CDR3 protein. The sample comprises hundreds of thousands of distinct CDR3 sequences, roughly 12% of which are singletons, and about a tenth rests with the top ten. This receptor was identified in a man aged 50 or older who received an inactivated influenza vaccine. The sample was PBMCs from blood, taken on the day of vaccination. The chain links TRBV20-1 to TRBJ1-1, with D perhaps TRBD1 (5 bases). In DNA form, the CDR3 reads TGCAGTGCTAGAGATCCCGGGGCGGGTGAAGCTTTCTTT. Its protein product is CSARDPGAGEAFF.